Only one count was recorded for the clone carrying this T cell receptor (beta chain). This sample stems from a study of blood T cell repertoires in COVID-19. Study as a whole: The United States, Italy and Spain were the sources of the acute and convalescent COVID-19 samples. From T cells, B-cell-depleted T cells, or PBMCs came the material, which was cDNA or gDNA.

Trimming cost V 5 bases and J 3 bases, with 10 bases left between them. In germline, CDR1 is LNHDA, CDR2 SQIVND (reference sequence). The CDR3 consists of 13 residues. Original methodology: It was from reference gene primer amplification that nucleated cell counts were estimated. This table comes from immunoSEQ multiplex PCR, and its TCRdb copy is limited to in-frame clones, with some not included. V and J calls and clone size are copied from that table; D and trimming were computed from the DNA. The table has 50,000 to 65,000 clones, 80% to 90% seen once; the top ten hold roughly 6.8%. The chain carries TRBV19 and TRBJ1-2; TRBD1 is a possible D gene (6 bases). The sequenced material came from peripheral blood. The TCR comes from a human donor in a cohort sampled during active COVID-19. CDR3: CASSYRQDYGYTF. The CDR3, as DNA: TGTGCCAGTAGTTATAGACAGGACTATGGCTACACCTTC.